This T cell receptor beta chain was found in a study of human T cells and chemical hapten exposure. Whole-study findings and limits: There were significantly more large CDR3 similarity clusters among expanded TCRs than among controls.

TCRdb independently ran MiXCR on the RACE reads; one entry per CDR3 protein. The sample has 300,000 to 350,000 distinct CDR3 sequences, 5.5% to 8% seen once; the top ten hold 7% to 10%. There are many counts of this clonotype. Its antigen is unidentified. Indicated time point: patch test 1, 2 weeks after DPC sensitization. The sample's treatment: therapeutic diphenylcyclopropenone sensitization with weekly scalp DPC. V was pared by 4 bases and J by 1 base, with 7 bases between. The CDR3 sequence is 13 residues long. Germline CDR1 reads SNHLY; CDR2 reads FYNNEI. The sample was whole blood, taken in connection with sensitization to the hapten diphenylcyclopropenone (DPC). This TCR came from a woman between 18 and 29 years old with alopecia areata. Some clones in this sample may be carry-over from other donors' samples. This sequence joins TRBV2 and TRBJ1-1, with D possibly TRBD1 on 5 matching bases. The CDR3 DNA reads TGTGCCAGCAGTGTGGGGGAGAACACTGAAGCTTTCTTT. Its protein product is CASSVGENTEAFF.